One T cell receptor (beta chain) is described in this entry. Its antigen is undetermined. This entry is derived from a study of cytomegalovirus exposure and HLA in healthy donors. Overall study context: HLA-typed donors contributed 65 million to 95 million unique TCRs, which were held in an early data release. Membership in the Caucasian-associated ancestry cluster was found for around 81% of roughly 360 genotyped donors. Study conclusions and caveats: The dataset shows that most TCR sequences were rare, while some public TCRs occurred in many donors. DRB1 showed the most TCR associations and HLA-C the fewest in a later analysis, as rates varied by HLA locus.

Per germline, CDR1 SGDLS and CDR2 YYNGEE. This CDR3 has 14 residues. Between the trimmed V and J ends, which lost 3 bases and 6 bases, there was a span of 10 bases. Both 60 Vbeta primers and 13 Jbeta primers went into the PCR. The assay was immunoSEQ multiplex PCR, and TCRdb's table has in-frame clones only and misses some. The table shows roughly 170,000 clones, with about four fifths occurring only once. The sequencing sample was made of PBMCs. This clonotype was obtained from a man aged 25 to 40 in good health and CMV-seropositive. This chain connects TRBV9 to TRBJ1-6; perhaps TRBD1 as D (5 bases). CDR3 amino acids: CASSAGGGNSPLHF. In nucleotides, the CDR3 is TGTGCCAGCAGCGCCGGGGGGGGTAATTCACCCCTCCACTTT.